This TCR beta chain came from a study of T cells after yellow fever vaccination. Study conclusions and caveats: Bulk-population clonotypes that are abundant could appear as contaminants in FACS-sorted repertoires. Of the clonotypes, a small share occurred in both CD4 and CD8 compartments.

TCRdb reprocessed the 5' RACE reads via MiXCR and lists one record per CDR3 protein. The sample shows over 120,000 distinct CDR3 sequences, 5% to 7.5% of them seen only once. Trimming at V came to 8 bases and at J to 7 bases, leaving 14 bases not matched to a gene. The CDR3 is made up of 15 amino acids. This clonotype was seen only once. No antigen is known for it. The source was CD4+ T cells sorted from PBMCs, collected 10 days after the yellow fever booster vaccination. The clonotype originates from a man under 40 who received the YFV17D yellow fever vaccine. The chain recombines TRBV5-3 with TRBJ1-5, with 8 nucleotides matching TRBD1. TRBV5-3 is assigned to the ORF class and has an uncertain function. CDR3 nucleotide sequence: TGTGCCAGGGGCCCATGGCCAGGGGGCAGCCAGCCCCAGCATTTT. Protein product: CARGPWPGGSQPQHF.